This is a list of T cell receptor beta chains from one sample in a study of blood T cell repertoires in COVID-19. Produced via immunoSEQ multiplex PCR; TCRdb's table is partial and in-frame only. The sample carries roughly 120,000 clones, about 80% recorded once. Sequencing was carried out using peripheral blood. Every receptor here comes from a woman aged 40 to 50 with acute or convalescent COVID-19. CDR3s include the opening cysteine and the closing phenylalanine or tryptophan. Fields, in order: V gene, CDR3 length, D gene, clone size, J gene, CDR3 protein, CDR3 DNA. A D gene is named only where the DNA matches it firmly. Not all rows give a size; the values are once, few, many and, for expanded clones, a class.

v_gene: TRBV4-1; len: 15; d_gene: NA; abundance: NA; j_gene: TRBJ1-1; CDR3aa: CASSLRVQGFTEAFF; CDR3nt: TGCGCCAGCAGCCTAAGAGTTCAGGGGTTCACTGAAGCTTTCTTT
v_gene: TRBV11-3; len: 15; d_gene: NA; abundance: NA; j_gene: TRBJ2-1; CDR3aa: CASSLEGGGRGEQFF; CDR3nt: TGTGCCAGCAGCTTAGAAGGGGGGGGACGTGGTGAGCAGTTCTTC
v_gene: TRBV7-9; len: 13; d_gene: NA; abundance: NA; j_gene: TRBJ1-5; CDR3aa: CASSIDRLQPQHF; CDR3nt: TGTGCCAGCAGCATAGACAGGCTCCAGCCCCAGCATTTT
v_gene: TRBV2; len: 15; d_gene: TRBD1; abundance: NA; j_gene: TRBJ2-1; CDR3aa: CASSPDRGRDNEQFF; CDR3nt: TGTGCCAGCAGTCCGGACAGGGGGCGCGACAATGAGCAGTTCTTC
v_gene: TRBV5-1; len: 16; d_gene: NA; abundance: NA; j_gene: TRBJ2-3; CDR3aa: CASSLHQGKGADTQYF; CDR3nt: TGCGCCAGCAGCTTACACCAGGGTAAGGGGGCAGATACGCAGTATTTT
v_gene: TRBV7-2; len: 15; d_gene: TRBD1; abundance: NA; j_gene: TRBJ2-7; CDR3aa: CASSLAFTGAYEQYF; CDR3nt: TGTGCCAGCAGCTTAGCGTTTACAGGGGCCTACGAGCAGTACTTC
v_gene: TRBV12-3/TRBV12-4; len: 13; d_gene: NA; abundance: NA; j_gene: TRBJ1-5; CDR3aa: CASTVGGISAQHF; CDR3nt: TGTGCCAGCACCGTAGGGGGAATTTCAGCCCAGCATTTT
v_gene: TRBV3-1/TRBV3-2; len: 16; d_gene: TRBD2; abundance: NA; j_gene: TRBJ2-2; CDR3aa: CASSQVAGGNTGELFF; CDR3nt: TGTGCCAGCAGCCAGGTAGCGGGGGGGAACACCGGGGAGCTGTTTTTT
v_gene: TRBV7-8; len: 17; d_gene: NA; abundance: NA; j_gene: TRBJ1-6; CDR3aa: CASSLTGTLGGNSPLHF; CDR3nt: TGTGCCAGCAGCTTAACCGGGACTCTCGGTGGTAATTCACCCCTCCACTTT
v_gene: TRBV7-2; len: 15; d_gene: TRBD2; abundance: NA; j_gene: TRBJ2-1; CDR3aa: CASSARTSGGDLQFF; CDR3nt: TGTGCCAGCAGCGCCCGGACTAGCGGGGGGGATTTGCAGTTCTTC
v_gene: TRBV29-1; len: 14; d_gene: TRBD1; abundance: NA; j_gene: TRBJ2-7; CDR3aa: CSAALGQANYEQYF; CDR3nt: TGCAGCGCCGCCCTGGGACAGGCTAACTACGAGCAGTACTTC
v_gene: TRBV6-5; len: 14; d_gene: NA; abundance: NA; j_gene: TRBJ2-4; CDR3aa: CASRQGSTGNIQYF; CDR3nt: TGTGCCAGCAGGCAGGGGTCTACCGGGAACATTCAGTACTTC
v_gene: TRBV7-7; len: 15; d_gene: TRBD1; abundance: NA; j_gene: TRBJ1-4; CDR3aa: CASSLGTGSREKLFF; CDR3nt: TGTGCCAGCAGCTTAGGGACAGGGTCGCGTGAAAAACTGTTTTTT
v_gene: TRBV6-2/TRBV6-3; len: 13; d_gene: NA; abundance: once; j_gene: TRBJ1-5; CDR3aa: CASSYSRSQPQHF; CDR3nt: TGTGCCAGCAGTTACTCGAGATCGCAGCCCCAGCATTTT
v_gene: TRBV7-3; len: 13; d_gene: NA; abundance: NA; j_gene: TRBJ1-5; CDR3aa: CASSLQGNQPQHF; CDR3nt: TGTGCCAGCAGCTTACAGGGGAATCAGCCCCAGCATTTT
v_gene: TRBV7-9; len: 17; d_gene: TRBD1; abundance: NA; j_gene: TRBJ1-2; CDR3aa: CASSLGSGTGNDYGYTF; CDR3nt: TGTGCCAGCAGCTTAGGTTCGGGGACAGGGAATGACTATGGCTACACCTTC
v_gene: TRBV29-1; len: 12; d_gene: TRBD2; abundance: NA; j_gene: TRBJ2-1; CDR3aa: CSGSGGYNEQFF; CDR3nt: TGCAGCGGTAGCGGGGGGTACAATGAGCAGTTCTTC
v_gene: TRBV5-4; len: 19; d_gene: TRBD1; abundance: few; j_gene: TRBJ2-6; CDR3aa: CASSLGQGVRTSGANVLTF; CDR3nt: TGTGCCAGCAGCCTTGGACAGGGGGTACGGACCTCTGGGGCCAACGTCCTGACTTTC
v_gene: TRBV19; len: 17; d_gene: TRBD2; abundance: NA; j_gene: TRBJ2-7; CDR3aa: CASSTSGLARSSYEQYF; CDR3nt: TGTGCCAGTAGTACCTCGGGACTAGCGCGTTCCTCCTACGAGCAGTACTTC
v_gene: TRBV19; len: 13; d_gene: NA; abundance: NA; j_gene: TRBJ1-2; CDR3aa: CASTPGQIYGYTF; CDR3nt: TGTGCCAGTACCCCCGGACAGATATATGGCTACACCTTC
v_gene: TRBV5-6; len: 19; d_gene: NA; abundance: NA; j_gene: TRBJ2-3; CDR3aa: CASSPSLIHPGAPTHTQYF; CDR3nt: TGTGCCAGCAGCCCCTCATTGATACACCCAGGGGCCCCCACACATACGCAGTATTTT
v_gene: TRBV4-1; len: 13; d_gene: NA; abundance: NA; j_gene: TRBJ1-1; CDR3aa: CASSQADTLKAFF; CDR3nt: TGCGCCAGCAGCCAAGCTGACACCTTGAAAGCTTTCTTT
v_gene: TRBV6-2/TRBV6-3; len: 15; d_gene: TRBD1; abundance: NA; j_gene: TRBJ1-2; CDR3aa: CASSPSGTGRGGYTF; CDR3nt: TGTGCCAGCAGCCCCTCCGGGACAGGGAGGGGAGGCTACACCTTC
v_gene: TRBV5-1; len: 17; d_gene: NA; abundance: few; j_gene: TRBJ2-2; CDR3aa: CASSQRALAGNTGELFF; CDR3nt: TGCGCCAGCAGCCAAAGGGCGCTGGCGGGGAACACCGGGGAGCTGTTTTTT
v_gene: TRBV18; len: 14; d_gene: TRBD1; abundance: NA; j_gene: TRBJ2-7; CDR3aa: CASSPGQAAGEQYF; CDR3nt: TGTGCCAGCTCACCGGGACAGGCCGCGGGCGAGCAGTACTTC
v_gene: TRBV7-6; len: 15; d_gene: NA; abundance: NA; j_gene: TRBJ2-7; CDR3aa: CASSLSPMSSYEQYF; CDR3nt: TGTGCCAGCAGCTTAAGCCCCATGAGCTCCTACGAGCAGTACTTC
v_gene: TRBV19; len: 16; d_gene: TRBD2; abundance: once; j_gene: TRBJ2-1; CDR3aa: CASSIAETSGGLGQFF; CDR3nt: TGTGCCAGTAGTATAGCTGAAACTAGCGGGGGTTTAGGGCAGTTCTTC
v_gene: TRBV3-1/TRBV3-2; len: 15; d_gene: NA; abundance: NA; j_gene: TRBJ2-3; CDR3aa: CASSPTGTSTDTQYF; CDR3nt: TGTGCCAGCAGCCCGACCGGGACTAGCACAGATACGCAGTATTTT
v_gene: TRBV6-2/TRBV6-3; len: 14; d_gene: NA; abundance: NA; j_gene: TRBJ2-5; CDR3aa: CASSYTRRQETQYF; CDR3nt: TGTGCCAGCAGTTACACTAGACGGCAAGAGACCCAGTACTTC
v_gene: TRBV11-2; len: 15; d_gene: NA; abundance: NA; j_gene: TRBJ1-3; CDR3aa: CASSFRGGSGNTIYF; CDR3nt: TGTGCCAGCAGCTTCCGGGGGGGCTCTGGAAACACCATATATTTT
v_gene: TRBV6-2/TRBV6-3; len: 14; d_gene: NA; abundance: NA; j_gene: TRBJ2-1; CDR3aa: CASSIGQTTNEQFF; CDR3nt: TGTGCCAGCAGCATCGGACAAACCACCAATGAGCAGTTCTTC
v_gene: TRBV9; len: 15; d_gene: NA; abundance: NA; j_gene: TRBJ2-7; CDR3aa: CASSPNRGTPYEQYF; CDR3nt: TGTGCCAGCAGCCCCAACCGGGGGACTCCCTACGAGCAGTACTTC
v_gene: TRBV9; len: 14; d_gene: NA; abundance: NA; j_gene: TRBJ2-3; CDR3aa: CASSPGPGGWAQYF; CDR3nt: TGTGCCAGCAGCCCCGGCCCCGGCGGGTGGGCGCAGTATTTT
v_gene: TRBV7-9; len: 15; d_gene: NA; abundance: once; j_gene: TRBJ2-7; CDR3aa: CASSLVLGRTHEQYF; CDR3nt: TGTGCCAGCAGCTTAGTACTAGGTAGGACGCACGAGCAGTACTTC
v_gene: TRBV11-2; len: 15; d_gene: TRBD1; abundance: NA; j_gene: TRBJ2-7; CDR3aa: CASSLGTGRAYEQYF; CDR3nt: TGTGCCAGCAGCTTGGGGACAGGGAGGGCCTACGAGCAGTACTTC
v_gene: TRBV6-5; len: 15; d_gene: NA; abundance: NA; j_gene: TRBJ2-7; CDR3aa: CASSYRRTEAYEQYF; CDR3nt: TGTGCCAGCAGTTACAGACGGACAGAAGCCTACGAGCAGTACTTC
v_gene: TRBV2; len: 15; d_gene: TRBD2; abundance: once; j_gene: TRBJ2-3; CDR3aa: CASSQPGLGLDTQYF; CDR3nt: TGTGCCAGCAGTCAACCGGGACTAGGGTTAGATACGCAGTATTTT
v_gene: TRBV9; len: 14; d_gene: NA; abundance: NA; j_gene: TRBJ2-2; CDR3aa: CASKQGANTGELFF; CDR3nt: TGTGCCAGCAAGCAGGGCGCGAACACCGGGGAGCTGTTTTTT
v_gene: TRBV30; len: 13; d_gene: NA; abundance: NA; j_gene: TRBJ2-7; CDR3aa: CALSGQAYYEQYF; CDR3nt: TGTGCCTTATCGGGACAAGCATATTACGAGCAGTACTTC